The sequence of this T cell receptor (beta chain) was determined in a study of shared clonotypes between healthy human individuals. The germline V gene has CDR1 SGHTA and CDR2 FQGNSA. The V gene lost 3 bases and the J gene lost 2 bases, with 7 bases spanning the gap. The CDR3 extends over 13 amino acids. This clone was recorded a few times. The genomic DNA of each subset was split evenly across several immunoSEQ plates. In the study's own analysis: Filtering differed since immunoSEQ provided only junctions, with no quality scores. Libraries were prepared by immunoSEQ multiplex PCR; TCRdb keeps only in-frame clonotypes and omits some of them. The V and J calls and clone size were taken over from that table, and D and trimming were inferred from the DNA. Of fewer than 350,000 clones listed, roughly 91% are singletons.

Specimen: memory CD8+ T cells sorted from blood. The subset was: CD45RO+ cells pooled with CCR7-negative TemRA cells. The V gene is TRBV7-2, the J gene TRBJ2-5; D call uncertain. This clonotype was obtained from a man younger than 30 in good health. The CDR3 nucleotides read TGTGCCAGCAGCTTGCTACTTCAAGAGACCCAGTACTTC. Translated, it gives CASSLLLQETQYF.